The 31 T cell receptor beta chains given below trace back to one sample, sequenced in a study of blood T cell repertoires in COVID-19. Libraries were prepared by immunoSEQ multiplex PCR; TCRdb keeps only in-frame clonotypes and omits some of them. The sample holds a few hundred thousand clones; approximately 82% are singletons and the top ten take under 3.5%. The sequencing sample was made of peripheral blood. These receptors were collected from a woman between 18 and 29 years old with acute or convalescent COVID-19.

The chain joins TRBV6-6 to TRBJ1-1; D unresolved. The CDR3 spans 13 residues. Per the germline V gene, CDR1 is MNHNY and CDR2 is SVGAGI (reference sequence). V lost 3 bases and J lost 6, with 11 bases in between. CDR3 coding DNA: TGTGCCAGCAGTTATCTCGGTGTATCTGAAGCTTTCTTT. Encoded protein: CASSYLGVSEAFF.

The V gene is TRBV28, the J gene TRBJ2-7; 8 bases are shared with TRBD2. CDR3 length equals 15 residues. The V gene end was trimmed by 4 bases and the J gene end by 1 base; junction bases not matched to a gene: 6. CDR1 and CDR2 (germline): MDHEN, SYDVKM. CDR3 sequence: CASSSPLAGSYEQYF. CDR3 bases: TGTGCCAGCAGTTCCCCCCTAGCGGGTTCCTACGAGCAGTACTTC.

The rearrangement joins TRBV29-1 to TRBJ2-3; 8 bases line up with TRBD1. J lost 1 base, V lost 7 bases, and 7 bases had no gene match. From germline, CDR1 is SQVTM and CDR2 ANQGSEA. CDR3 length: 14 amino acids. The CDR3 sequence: CSAALGQGTDTQYF. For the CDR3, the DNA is TGCAGCGCCGCCTTGGGACAGGGCACAGATACGCAGTATTTT.

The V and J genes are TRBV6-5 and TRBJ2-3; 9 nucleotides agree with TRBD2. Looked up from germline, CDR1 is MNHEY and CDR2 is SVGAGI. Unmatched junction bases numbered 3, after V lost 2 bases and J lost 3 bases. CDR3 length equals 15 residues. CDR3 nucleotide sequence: TGTGCCAGCAGTTACGGGACTAGCCGAACAGATACGCAGTATTTT. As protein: CASSYGTSRTDTQYF.

In nucleotides, the CDR3 is TGCAGCGTTCGAAGGACAACGGTGGAGACCCAGTACTTC. Translating it yields CSVRRTTVETQYF. The chain is built from TRBV29-1 and TRBJ2-5; a weak D match, TRBD1 (5 bases). The CDR3 is 13 amino acids. Germline V gene data show CDR1 as SQVTM and CDR2 as ANQGSEA. Trimming stripped 5 bases from V and 5 bases from J, with 15 bases between.

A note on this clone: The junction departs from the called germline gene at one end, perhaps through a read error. The CDR3 sequence is CASSLNGGGETQYF. The CDR3 DNA sequence: TGTGCTAGCAGCTTAAATGGGGGGGGAGAGACCCAGTACTTC. The V call is TRBV7-7, the J call TRBJ2-5, with 7 nucleotides matching TRBD2. The CDR3 has 14 residues. Germline loops: CDR1 SSHAT, CDR2 FNYEAQ (reference sequence).

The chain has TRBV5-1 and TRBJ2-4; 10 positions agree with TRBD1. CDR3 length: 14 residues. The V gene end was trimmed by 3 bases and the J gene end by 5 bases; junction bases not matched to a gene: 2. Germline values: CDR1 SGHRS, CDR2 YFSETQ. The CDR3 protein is CASSSTGGENIQYF. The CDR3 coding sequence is TGCGCCAGCAGCTCGACAGGGGGCGAAAACATTCAGTACTTC.

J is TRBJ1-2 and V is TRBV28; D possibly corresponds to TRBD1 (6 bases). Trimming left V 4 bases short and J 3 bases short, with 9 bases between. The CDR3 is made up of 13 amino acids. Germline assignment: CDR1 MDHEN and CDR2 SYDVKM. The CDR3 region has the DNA TGTGCCAGCAGTTCGGGACAAGACTATGGCTACACCTTC. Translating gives CASSSGQDYGYTF.

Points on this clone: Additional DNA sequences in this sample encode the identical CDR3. CDR3 sequence reads: CASSITGSSYEQYF. The DNA for the CDR3 is TGTGCCAGTAGTATAACAGGGAGCTCCTACGAGCAGTACTTC. The chain recombines TRBV19 with TRBJ2-7; perhaps TRBD1 as D (6 bases). Germline values: CDR1 LNHDA, CDR2 SQIVND (reference sequence). The V and J ends lost 2 bases and 0 bases respectively, with 8 bases between them. The CDR3 runs 14 residues.

The DNA of the CDR3 is TGTGCCAGTAGTAGGGTGCAGGGTAGTGGCTACACCTTC. Protein product: CASSRVQGSGYTF. V and J are TRBV19 and TRBJ1-2; tentative D call: TRBD1 (5 bases). The CDR3 runs 13 residues. The germline V gene has CDR1 LNHDA and CDR2 SQIVND (reference sequence). With 4 bases removed from V and 7 bases from J, the gap between germline ends came to 13 bases.

CDR3 nucleotide sequence: TGTGCCAGCAGCTTAGCCAGCGGGGGATATACCGGGGAGCTGTTTTTT. It is translated as CASSLASGGYTGELFF. The rearrangement joins TRBV11-2 to TRBJ2-2; 8 nucleotides match TRBD2. CDR3 length equals 16 residues. Losses at the gene ends were 1 base for V and 5 bases for J; bases not matched to a gene: 6. Germline assignment: CDR1 SGHAT and CDR2 FQNNGV.

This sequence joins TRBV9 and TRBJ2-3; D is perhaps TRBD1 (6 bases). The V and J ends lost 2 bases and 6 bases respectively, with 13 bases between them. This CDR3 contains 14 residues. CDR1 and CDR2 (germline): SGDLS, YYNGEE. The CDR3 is CASSVRQVSDTQYF. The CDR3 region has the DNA TGTGCCAGCAGCGTTCGACAGGTATCTGATACGCAGTATTTT.

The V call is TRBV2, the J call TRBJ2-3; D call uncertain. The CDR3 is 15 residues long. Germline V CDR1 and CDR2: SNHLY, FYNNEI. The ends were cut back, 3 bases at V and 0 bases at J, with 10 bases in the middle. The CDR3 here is CASSDIAPSTDTQYF. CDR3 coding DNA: TGTGCCAGCAGTGACATCGCGCCTAGCACAGATACGCAGTATTTT.

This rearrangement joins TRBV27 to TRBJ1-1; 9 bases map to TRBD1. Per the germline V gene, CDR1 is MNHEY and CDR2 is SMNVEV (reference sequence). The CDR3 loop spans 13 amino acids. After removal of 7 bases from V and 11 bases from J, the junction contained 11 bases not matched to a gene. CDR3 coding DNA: TGTGCCAGCACCGGGACAGGGTGGGGACGTGCTTTCTTT. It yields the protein CASTGTGWGRAFF.

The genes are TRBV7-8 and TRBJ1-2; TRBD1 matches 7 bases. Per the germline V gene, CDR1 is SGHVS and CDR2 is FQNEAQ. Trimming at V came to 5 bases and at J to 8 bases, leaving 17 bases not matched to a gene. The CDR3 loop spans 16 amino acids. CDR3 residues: CASSPRGTEYAGGYTF. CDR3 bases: TGTGCCAGCAGCCCCAGAGGGACAGAGTATGCGGGCGGCTACACCTTC.

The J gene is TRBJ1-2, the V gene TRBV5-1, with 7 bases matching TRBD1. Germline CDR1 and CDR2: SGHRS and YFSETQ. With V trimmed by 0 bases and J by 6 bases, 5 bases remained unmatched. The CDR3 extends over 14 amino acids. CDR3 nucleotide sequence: TGCGCCAGCAGCTTGGACAGGGGAACGGATGGCTACACCTTC. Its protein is CASSLDRGTDGYTF. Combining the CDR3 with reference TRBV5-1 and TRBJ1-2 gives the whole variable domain KAGVTQTPRYLIKTRGQQVTLSCSPISGHRSVSWYQQTPGQGLQFLFEYFSETQRNKGNFPGRFSGRQFSNSRSEMNVSTLELGDSALYLCASSLDRGTDGYTFGSGTRLTVV.

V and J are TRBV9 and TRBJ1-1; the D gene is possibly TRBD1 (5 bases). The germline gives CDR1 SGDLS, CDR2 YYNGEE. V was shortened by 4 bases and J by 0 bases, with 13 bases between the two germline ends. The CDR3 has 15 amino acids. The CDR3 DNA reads TGTGCCAGCAGCTTTACAGGTGACCTGAACACTGAAGCTTTCTTT. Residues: CASSFTGDLNTEAFF.

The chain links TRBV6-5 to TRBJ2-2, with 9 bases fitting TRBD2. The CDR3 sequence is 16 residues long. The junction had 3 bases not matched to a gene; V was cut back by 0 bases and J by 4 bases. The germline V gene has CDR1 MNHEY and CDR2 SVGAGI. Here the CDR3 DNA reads TGTGCCAGCAGTTACTCGACACTAGCGGGCACCGGGGAGCTGTTTTTT. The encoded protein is CASSYSTLAGTGELFF.

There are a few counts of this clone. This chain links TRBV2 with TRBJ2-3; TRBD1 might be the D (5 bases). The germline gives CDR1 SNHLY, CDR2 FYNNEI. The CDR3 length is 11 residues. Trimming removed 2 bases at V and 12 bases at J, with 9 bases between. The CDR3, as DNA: TGTGCCAGCAGTGAAATCAGGGTTCAGTATTTT. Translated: CASSEIRVQYF. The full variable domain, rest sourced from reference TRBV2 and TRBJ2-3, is EPEVTQTPSHQVTQMGQEVILRCVPISNHLYFYWYRQILGQKVEFLVSFYNNEISEKSEIFDDQFSVERPDGSNFTLKIRSTKLEDSAMYFCASSEIRVQYFGPGTRLTVL.

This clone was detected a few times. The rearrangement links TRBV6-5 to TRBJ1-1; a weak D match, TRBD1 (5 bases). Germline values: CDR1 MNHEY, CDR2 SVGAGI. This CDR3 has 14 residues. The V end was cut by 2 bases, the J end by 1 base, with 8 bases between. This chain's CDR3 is CASSYLTGNTEAFF. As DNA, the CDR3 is TGTGCCAGCAGTTACCTTACAGGGAACACTGAAGCTTTCTTT.

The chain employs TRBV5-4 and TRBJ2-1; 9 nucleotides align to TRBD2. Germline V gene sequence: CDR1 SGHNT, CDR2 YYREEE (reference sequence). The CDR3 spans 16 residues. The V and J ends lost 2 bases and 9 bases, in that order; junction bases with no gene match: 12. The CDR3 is CASSLGREGPLAEQFF. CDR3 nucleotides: TGTGCCAGCAGCTTAGGGCGGGAGGGCCCGCTGGCTGAGCAGTTCTTC.

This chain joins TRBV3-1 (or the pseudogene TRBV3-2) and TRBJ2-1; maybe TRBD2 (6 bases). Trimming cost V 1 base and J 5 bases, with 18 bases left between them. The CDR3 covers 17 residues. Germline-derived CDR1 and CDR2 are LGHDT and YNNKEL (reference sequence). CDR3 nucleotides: TGTGCCAGCAGCCAAGTGATTCACGGGAGCGTCGACAATGAGCAGTTCTTC. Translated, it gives CASSQVIHGSVDNEQFF.

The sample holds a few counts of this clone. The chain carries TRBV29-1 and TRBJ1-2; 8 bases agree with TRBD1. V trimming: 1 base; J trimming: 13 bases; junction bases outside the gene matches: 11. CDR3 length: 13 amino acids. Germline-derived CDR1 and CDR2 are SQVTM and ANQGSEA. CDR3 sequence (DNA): TGCAGCGTTGAAGGGGCAGGGGGCGCGTTCTGCACCTTC. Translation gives CSVEGAGGAFCTF.

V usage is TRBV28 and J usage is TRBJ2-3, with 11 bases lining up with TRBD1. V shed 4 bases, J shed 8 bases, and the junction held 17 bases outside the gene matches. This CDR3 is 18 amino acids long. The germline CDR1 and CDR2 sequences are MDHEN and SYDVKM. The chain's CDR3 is CASSSHPGTGGVMGTQYF. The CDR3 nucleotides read TGTGCCAGCAGTTCCCATCCCGGGACAGGGGGAGTAATGGGTACGCAGTATTTT.

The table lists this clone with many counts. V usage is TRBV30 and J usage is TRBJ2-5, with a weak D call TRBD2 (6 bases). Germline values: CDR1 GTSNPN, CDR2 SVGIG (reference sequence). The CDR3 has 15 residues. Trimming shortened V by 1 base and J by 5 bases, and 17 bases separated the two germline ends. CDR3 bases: TGTGCCTGGAGTGATCAGGGACTCGGGGTGGAGACCCAGTACTTC. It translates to CAWSDQGLGVETQYF.

DNA of the CDR3: TGCGCCAGCAGTGGGGGGACTAGCGCCTCTACCTACGAGCAGTACTTC. This sequence encodes CASSGGTSASTYEQYF. This chain links TRBV10-1 with TRBJ2-7; 10 bases line up with TRBD2. The CDR3 consists of 16 residues. V was clipped by 4 bases and J by 2 bases; unmatched bases: 8. Per the germline V gene, CDR1 is WNHNN and CDR2 is SYGVQD (reference sequence).

The CDR3 DNA sequence: TGTGCCAGCAGCCTCCGGACAGGGCTTCAGCCCCAGCATTTT. Protein sequence: CASSLRTGLQPQHF. J is TRBJ1-5 and V is TRBV27, with TRBD1 identical over 8 bases. The CDR3 is 14 amino acids. Unmatched junction bases numbered 7, after V lost 6 bases and J lost 6 bases. CDR1 and CDR2 from the germline V gene are MNHEY and SMNVEV (reference sequence).

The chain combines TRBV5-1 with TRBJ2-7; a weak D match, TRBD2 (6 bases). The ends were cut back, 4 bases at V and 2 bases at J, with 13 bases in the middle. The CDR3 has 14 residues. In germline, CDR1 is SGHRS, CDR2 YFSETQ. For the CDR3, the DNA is TGCGCCAGCAGCCCGGGGGACGGACCCTACGAGCAGTACTTC. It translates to CASSPGDGPYEQYF.

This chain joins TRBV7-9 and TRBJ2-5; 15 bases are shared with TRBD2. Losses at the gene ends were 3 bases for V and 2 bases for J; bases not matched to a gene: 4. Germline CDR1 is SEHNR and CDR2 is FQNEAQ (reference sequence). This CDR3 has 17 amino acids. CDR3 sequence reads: CASSFVGTSGGQETQYF. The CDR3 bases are TGTGCCAGCAGCTTCGTAGGGACTAGCGGGGGGCAAGAGACCCAGTACTTC.

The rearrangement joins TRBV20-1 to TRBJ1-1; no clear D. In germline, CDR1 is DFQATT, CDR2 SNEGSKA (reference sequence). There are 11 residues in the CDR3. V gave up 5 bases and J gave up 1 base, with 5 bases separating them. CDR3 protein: CSAGPNTEAFF. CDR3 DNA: TGCAGTGCTGGCCCGAACACTGAAGCTTTCTTT.

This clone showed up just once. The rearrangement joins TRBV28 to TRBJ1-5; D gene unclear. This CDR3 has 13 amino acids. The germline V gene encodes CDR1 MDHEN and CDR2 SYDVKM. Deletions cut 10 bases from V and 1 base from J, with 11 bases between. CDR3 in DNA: TGTGCCACCGGGGAGGGAAGCAATCAGCCCCAGCATTTT. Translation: CATGEGSNQPQHF.